The 5 T cell receptor beta chains reported below all come from one sample, sequenced in a study of blood T cell repertoires in COVID-19. The table came from immunoSEQ multiplex PCR; TCRdb's copy has only in-frame clones and leaves some out. The sample consists of about 77,000 clones, 70% to 90% of them appearing once. Sequenced input: peripheral blood. Every receptor here comes from a woman older than 75 with acute or convalescent COVID-19.

This clone is a singleton in its sample. The V call is TRBV9, the J call TRBJ1-5, with a weak D call TRBD1 (6 bases). Germline assignment: CDR1 SGDLS and CDR2 YYNGEE. The CDR3 extends over 14 amino acids. Trimming removed 2 bases from V and 2 bases from J, with 8 bases in between. This chain's CDR3 is CASSVRGGNQPQHF. CDR3 bases: TGTGCCAGCAGCGTCAGGGGCGGCAATCAGCCCCAGCATTTT. Based on the CDR3 plus reference TRBV9 and TRBJ1-5, the full variable domain is DSGVTQTPKHLITATGQRVTLRCSPRSGDLSVYWYQQSLDQGLQFLIQYYNGEERAKGNILERFSAQQFPDLHSELNLSSLELGDSALYFCASSVRGGNQPQHFGDGTRLSIL.

The chain carries TRBV6-1 and TRBJ1-2; the D gene is possibly TRBD1 (5 bases). The V end was cut by 4 bases, the J end by 5 bases, with 20 bases between. Germline V lookup: CDR1 MNHNS, CDR2 SASEGT. The CDR3 has 16 amino acids. The CDR3 reads CASSAQAGGGFYGYTF. In DNA form, the CDR3 reads TGTGCCAGCAGTGCCCAGGCGGGGGGGGGTTTTTATGGCTACACCTTC.

This clone was counted only a few times. This rearrangement joins TRBV29-1 to TRBJ1-1, with D perhaps matching TRBD1 (5 bases). V lost 6 bases to trimming and J lost 3 bases, with 14 bases between them. The length of the CDR3 is 13 residues. Germline V gene sequence: CDR1 SQVTM, CDR2 ANQGSEA. The CDR3 region is CSVSAQGDTEAFF. DNA of the CDR3: TGCAGCGTGTCGGCCCAGGGTGACACTGAAGCTTTCTTT.

This chain connects TRBV10-1 to TRBJ1-2; 7 nucleotides line up with TRBD1. After removal of 6 bases from V and 3 bases from J, the junction contained 4 bases not matched to a gene. There are 13 residues in the CDR3. In germline, CDR1 is WNHNN, CDR2 SYGVQD (reference sequence). CDR3 sequence reads: CASSRDRDYGYTF. CDR3 nucleotide sequence: TGCGCCAGCAGCAGAGACAGGGACTATGGCTACACCTTC.

This chain links TRBV7-3 with TRBJ1-6, with a tentative D call TRBD1 (5 bases). The ends were cut back, 5 bases at V and 7 bases at J, with 15 bases in the middle. CDR1 SGHTA and CDR2 FQGTGA come from the germline V gene. This CDR3 is built from 15 residues. DNA for the CDR3: TGTGCCAGCAGCCGAGAGGCAGGGAGGAATTCACCCCTCCACTTT. Its protein is CASSREAGRNSPLHF.